This T cell receptor beta chain emerged from a study of control samples from healthy donors and cancer patients. The CDR3 runs 13 residues. Germline CDR1 reads MDHEN; CDR2 reads SYDVKM. V lost 3 bases, J lost 4 bases, and 8 bases lay in between. The assay was immunoSEQ multiplex PCR, and TCRdb's table has in-frame clones only and misses some. The sample includes about 130,000 clones, about nine tenths of them seen just once. The sequence was collected from a middle-aged man in good health. The sequencing sample was made of blood. The chain employs TRBV28 and TRBJ2-3; D is unresolved. The CDR3 sequence is CASSFWLSDTQYF. CDR3 coding DNA: TGTGCCAGCAGTTTCTGGCTCTCAGATACGCAGTATTTT.